Below are 7 T cell receptor beta chains sequenced from a single sample in a study of identical twins. From the 5' RACE reads, TCRdb called clonotypes with MiXCR, one entry per CDR3 protein. The data contain 450,000 to 650,000 distinct CDR3 sequences, over 8.5% of them singletons. The same data also went into a second study, on yellow fever vaccine responses in identical twins.

Sample: PBMCs. Source of these receptors: a woman between 18 and 29 years old in good health.

V gene TRBV28 combines with J gene TRBJ1-2; tentatively, D is TRBD1 (6 bases). CDR3 size: 12 residues. V was clipped by 7 bases and J by 6 bases, with 12 bases between them. Germline CDR1 MDHEN, CDR2 SYDVKM. CDR3 region: CASKGGVDGYTF. CDR3 nucleotide sequence: TGTGCCAGCAAGGGGGGAGTTGATGGCTACACCTTC.

This clonotype was seen ten or more times. V and J are TRBV10-3 and TRBJ1-6; D gene uncertain. Between the trimmed V and J ends, which lost 11 bases and 0 bases, there was a span of 14 bases. The length of the CDR3 is 15 residues. Per the germline V gene, CDR1 is ENHRY and CDR2 is SYGVKD. CDR3 DNA sequence: TGTGCCGTCGGCCAGCAAGTCTCCTATAATTCACCCCTCCACTTT. Amino acid sequence: CAVGQQVSYNSPLHF.

The gene calls are TRBV6-4 and TRBJ2-1, with D perhaps being TRBD1 or TRBD2 (5 bases each). Germline CDR1 reads MRHNA; CDR2 reads SNTAGT. The CDR3 covers 15 residues. V was cut by 4 bases and J by 3 bases, with 13 bases left in between. The DNA for the CDR3 is TGTGCCAGCAGTGGAGAGGGGACCAGCTACAATGAGCAGTTCTTC. This codes for CASSGEGTSYNEQFF.

At least ten counts were recorded for this clonotype. This chain links TRBV7-9 with TRBJ2-3; D not certain. Trimming took off 6 bases at V and 0 bases at J, with 7 bases between the two ends. The CDR3 extends over 13 amino acids. Germline loops: CDR1 SEHNR, CDR2 FQNEAQ (reference sequence). The DNA for the CDR3 is TGTGCCAGCAGACCATCTAGCACAGATACGCAGTATTTT. This codes for CASRPSSTDTQYF.

This clonotype was found a few times. The V and J genes are TRBV20-1 and TRBJ2-3; 8 bases are shared with TRBD1. The ends lost 3 bases at V and 7 bases at J; junction bases unmatched: 12. CDR1 is DFQATT, CDR2 SNEGSKA, per germline (reference sequence). This CDR3 spans 15 amino acids. CDR3 nucleotide sequence: TGCAGTGCTAGGCCCGGGACAGGTATTGGGAATACGCAGTATTTT. Protein: CSARPGTGIGNTQYF.

This clonotype was detected ten times or more. The genes are TRBV7-9 and TRBJ2-7, with D tentatively TRBD1 (6 bases). Trimming stripped 4 bases from V and 2 bases from J, with 12 bases between. From germline, CDR1 is SEHNR and CDR2 FQNEAQ (reference sequence). The length of the CDR3 is 14 residues. CDR3 DNA sequence: TGTGCCAGCAGCTCCACAGGGATGGCCTACGAGCAGTACTTC. Its protein product is CASSSTGMAYEQYF. The whole variable domain, remainder taken from reference TRBV7-9 and TRBJ2-7, is DTGVSQNPRHKITKRGQNVTFRCDPISEHNRLYWYRQTLGQGPEFLTYFQNEAQLEKSRLLSDRFSAERPKGSFSTLEIQRTEQGDSAMYLCASSSTGMAYEQYFGPGTRLTVT.

The V and J genes are TRBV11-2 and TRBJ2-5; no clear D gene. The CDR3 has 14 residues. Germline values: CDR1 SGHAT, CDR2 FQNNGV. V lost 5 bases and J 5 bases, leaving 15 bases between the germline ends. CDR3 protein: CASSPHMGDETQYF. CDR3 nucleotide sequence: TGTGCCAGCAGCCCCCATATGGGTGACGAGACCCAGTACTTC.